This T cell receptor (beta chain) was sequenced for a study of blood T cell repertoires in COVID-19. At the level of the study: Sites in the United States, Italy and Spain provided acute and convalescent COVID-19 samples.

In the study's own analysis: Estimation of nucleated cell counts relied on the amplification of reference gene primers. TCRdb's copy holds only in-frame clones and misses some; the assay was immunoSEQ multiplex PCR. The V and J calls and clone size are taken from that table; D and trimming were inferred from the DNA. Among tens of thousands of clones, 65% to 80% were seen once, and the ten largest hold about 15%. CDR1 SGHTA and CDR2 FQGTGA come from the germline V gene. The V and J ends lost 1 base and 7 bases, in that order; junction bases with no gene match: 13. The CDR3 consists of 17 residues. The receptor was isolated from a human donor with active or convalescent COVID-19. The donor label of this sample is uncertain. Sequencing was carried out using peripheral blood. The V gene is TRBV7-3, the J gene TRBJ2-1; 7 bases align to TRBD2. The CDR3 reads CASSLNLASGLGNEQFF. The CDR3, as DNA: TGTGCCAGCAGCTTAAACCTCGCTAGCGGACTCGGGAATGAGCAGTTCTTC.